Here is one T cell receptor beta chain with its context. This clone was seen only once. No antigen is known for it. Per-nucleotide qualities are absent, and no much larger clonotype sits a single base away. In the germline V gene (reference sequence), CDR1 corresponds to MNHEY and CDR2 to SMNVEV. Germline trimming: 6 bases from V, 6 bases from J; junction bases outside gene matches: 12. Taken from cysteine to phenylalanine, the CDR3 has 17 residues. The only DNA kept is the CDR3, 51 bases in frame from the first base. In total, roughly 710 healthy bone marrow donors made up the cohort. At the time of sampling, all cohort members were nominally healthy, though unrecorded immune exposures were likely present. Of the roughly 670 cohort members, approximately 290 had a positive CMV serostatus and 352 had a negative one, while no CMV serostatus was recorded for the donor. A peripheral blood sample was provided by each donor, and peripheral blood mononuclear cells were used for TCR beta sequencing. The Qiagen DNeasy Blood Extraction Kit was used to extract genomic DNA from the blood cell samples.

The data belong to a study of cytomegalovirus exposure and HLA in healthy donors (dated by TCRdb to the late 2010s). As for the study more broadly: An earlier analysis of some 500 of the donors reported 250 to 300 Gb of sequence data and 117 million unique TCR beta sequences from some 180 million T cells. The study aimed to test whether cataloging public T cell receptors could reveal signatures of past pathogen exposure. All discovery cohort repertoires had been generated using a single sequencing platform. The study combined high-throughput TCR immunosequencing, statistical association of individual TCRs with disease status, and machine learning to predict cytomegalovirus infection status. Using immunosequencing, the study profiled T cell repertoires from 500 to 800 subjects and related those repertoires to cytomegalovirus serostatus. Among the roughly 410 genotyped donors, around 81% belonged to the genetic ancestry cluster associated with self-reported Caucasian donors. An earlier analysis of 587 of the donors used high-throughput TCR beta sequencing to judge whether each TCR beta V gene segment behaved as functional or pseudogenic. A later analysis re-examined previously published TCR beta repertoires from about 700 donors and added high-resolution HLA genotyping to investigate patterns of TCR occurrence. Donor age, sex, ethnicity and CMV serostatus were collected together with the repertoire data. An early release that covered about 600 HLA-typed donors contained about 300 gigabases of sequencing data and tens of millions of unique TCR sequences. Class I and class II HLA loci were covered by the typing at four-digit resolution. Roughly 5 DR-DQ haplotypes were handled as single units for association and clustering, since linkage in the cohort was strong. Among a few hundred genotyped donors of the cohort, an average of approximately 230,000 unique TCR beta nucleotide sequences were sequenced per donor, around 20% of them non-productive. A later genetic analysis used genome-wide SNP genotypes for about three fifths of the 666 donors, treating that subset as a discovery cohort. Typing coverage varied by locus: roughly 629-640 donors for A, B, C, DRB1 and DQB1; under 550 for DQA1; around 610 for DPA1; around 490 for DPB1. The later analysis used no new phenotypic data to find candidate immune exposures, relying instead on TCR beta sequences and their occurrence across donors. A separate validation cohort of roughly 120 different subjects was used in addition to the 666-subject first cohort.

The library was generated by the immunoSEQ multiplex PCR assay. For the multiplex PCR, a mixture combining 60 forward primers for TCR Vbeta segments and 13 reverse primers for TCR Jbeta segments was used. The CDR3 region of rearranged TCR beta genes was amplified from genomic DNA by a multiplex PCR assay. Amplified TCR beta libraries were sequenced as 87-base-pair reads on the Illumina HiSeq System. As for the authors' bioinformatics: In a later analysis, 77 million or so unique TCR beta chains were counted across the approximately 640 repertoires, and roughly 10 million of these chains were shared by at least two donors. To remove PCR and sequencing errors, raw reads were error-corrected and collapsed into unique sequences using a nearest-neighbor algorithm that merged closely related sequences. V, D and J gene segments were assigned by aligning CDR3 sequences to IMGT reference sequences. For a sequence to be retained, at least a six-nucleotide match to both a V gene segment and a J gene segment was required. Rearrangements were called productive when the CDR3 lacked stop codons and stayed in frame with V and J; all others were non-productive. CDR3 was defined by IMGT convention, running from the second conserved V-encoded cysteine to the conserved J-encoded phenylalanine. Sequences without an unambiguous match to a single V gene segment were excluded from the earlier analysis of about 640 of the donors. An earlier analysis of a few hundred of the donors classified V segments as functional when productive rearrangements were above 56.7% and as segregating when the standard deviation between donors was above 5%. To diagnose cytomegalovirus status from the catalog of TCR beta chain sequences, a statistical classification framework was built. In a later analysis, TCR nucleotide sequences were compared against IMGT/GENE-DB human TR gene sequences so that V and J genes could be assigned. Using the TCRdist pipeline, a later analysis assigned CDR3 sequences along with most-parsimonious VDJ recombination scenarios. In a later analysis, each TCR beta chain was defined by its CDR3 amino acid sequence together with its V-gene family, and reads without a unique V-gene family were excluded. As a way to deal with suspected cross-contamination and a sequencing artifact, a later analysis dropped over 550 nucleotide sequences that were highly shared and had low generation probability. A later analysis calculated a clonal expansion index for each public chain from normalized within-repertoire ranks of inferred template counts. A later analysis computed generation probabilities with a VDJ recombination model fitted to out-of-frame rearrangements, and checked the results against IGoR. In a later analysis, TCR-TCR, TCR-HLA and TCR-CMV co-occurrence was scored with hypergeometric tests, and a repertoire-size bias correction was applied to TCR pairs. In a later analysis, false discovery rates were estimated by permuting HLA or CMV assignments 20 times. In a later analysis, co-occurring TCRs were grouped with DBSCAN, and TCRdist sequence similarity was added when clustering was performed within HLA-allele-positive subsets. Repertoires with fewer than 30,000 or more than 120,000 public chains, plus five repertoires with anomalous nucleotide sharing, were excluded from co-occurrence clustering. TCRdb holds this immuneACCESS table with in-frame rearrangements only. Some clones are missing; in checked studies, unresolved V genes explain under half, and the rest has no known cause. V and J calls and clone size are copied from that table; D and trimming were computed from the DNA. This sample has roughly 150,000 clones in its table, and 65% to 70% of those were observed once. The ten largest clones capture approximately 1.7% of the sample.

What the study reported, not specific to this receptor: Most TCR sequences were seen in very few donors, while some public TCRs were found in many individuals. CMV serostatus was the only immune exposure information available for the cohort. Most CMV-associated TCR beta chains appeared to be HLA-restricted in a later analysis, and the HLA associations seemed to be driven largely by CMV exposure. It was suggested by the authors that the approach could potentially be generalized to other disease states and immunological phenotypes. V-gene and J-gene trimming of TCR beta chains was associated with a missense DCLRE1C variant in a later genetic analysis, and the association was replicated in an independent cohort. The earlier analysis of around 600 of the donors excluded 15 to 20 rarely observed V segments, including chromosome 9 orphons, because counts were too low. A group of highly shared sequence variants was considered likely to be a technical artifact of the sequencing pipeline. Specific HLA alleles were associated with roughly 17,000 TCR beta sequences at a false discovery rate of 0.05 in a later analysis. The 87-base-pair reads could not distinguish some IMGT-functional V segments, including TRBV6-2 and TRBV6-3, so those segments were excluded. Several of the top co-occurrence clusters appeared to be linked to parvovirus B19, influenza, CMV and Epstein-Barr virus, according to a later analysis. A total of fewer than 200 TCR beta chains were listed by the study as associated with cytomegalovirus. In an earlier analysis of about 550 of the donors, most TCR beta V segments were observed in productive rearrangements about 87% or about 30% of the time, broadly matching IMGT annotations. A later analysis found that TCR association rates varied across HLA loci, with DRB1 alleles showing the most associated TCRs and HLA-C alleles the fewest. HLA typing was unavailable for some donors at each locus, so association tests used only the typed subset. The cohort was sequenced for TCR beta chains only, and without alpha or paired-chain data the features that could be detected were limited. Linkage disequilibrium might explain the correlated functional status among segregating V segments, but an unknown experimental factor could not be excluded. A further reported finding was that TCR beta sequences accurately predicted the HLA-A and HLA-B alleles for most subjects in the first cohort. When HLA alleles, especially DR and DQ, strongly co-occurred, TCR associations were difficult to assign to individual alleles. In a later genetic analysis, fewer N-insertions in productive TCRs were reported among donors in an Asian-associated ancestry cluster than the roughly 710-donor mean. Three of the identified cytomegalovirus-associated TCR beta chains were confirmed in vitro to be specific for cytomegalovirus antigens. Sequencing depth was assumed to be roughly uniform across donors in the presence/absence analyses, though that assumption may not hold. A later analysis found that HLA-associated TCR beta chains were more clonally expanded and had lower generation probabilities than equally common non-associated chains. The classifier was reported to diagnose cytomegalovirus status with high specificity and sensitivity in both the original and validation cohorts.

The chain links TRBV27 with TRBJ2-3, with 13 bases aligning to TRBD2. The clonotype originates from a human donor in good health. The specimen was PBMCs. The CDR3 has the sequence CASRPLALAGGRDTQYF. The DNA sequence is given as TGTGCCAGCAGACCCTTGGCACTAGCGGGAGGGAGGGATACGCAGTATTTT.